These 17 T cell receptor beta chains came from one sample sequenced in a study of T cell changes during pregnancy in multiple sclerosis. Assay: immunoSEQ multiplex PCR; the TCRdb copy retains only in-frame clones and omits some. The data show about 40,000 clones, with just under 95% seen just once and around 8.3% held by the top ten. This specimen consisted of CD8+ T cells from peripheral blood mononuclear cells, obtained in the third trimester of pregnancy. The source of these receptors is a female donor with multiple sclerosis, enrolled in a pregnancy study.

The chain couples TRBV29-1 to TRBJ2-1; D possibly corresponds to TRBD1 (6 bases). Germline V CDR1 and CDR2: SQVTM, ANQGSEA. V was cut by 8 bases and J by 4 bases, with 21 bases left in between. The CDR3 runs to 15 residues. CDR3 nucleotide sequence: TGCAGCCCCGCCGTGGTGTCAGGGGTATACAATGAGCAGTTCTTC. Translation gives CSPAVVSGVYNEQFF.

This chain uses TRBV5-1 with TRBJ2-7; D perhaps matches TRBD2 (6 bases). V lost 0 bases and J 5 bases, leaving 15 bases between the germline ends. The germline gives CDR1 SGHRS, CDR2 YFSETQ. The CDR3 is 15 residues long. For the CDR3, the DNA is TGCGCCAGCAGCTTGGGGGGCGGTTCGGGAGACGAGCAGTACTTC. Encoded protein: CASSLGGGSGDEQYF.

V usage is TRBV4-1 and J usage is TRBJ1-2; TRBD1 might be the D (6 bases). V shed 4 bases and J shed 6 bases, with 18 bases lying between them. CDR1 and CDR2 from the germline V gene are MGHRA and YSYEKL. The CDR3 has 15 residues. The CDR3 nucleotides read TGCGCCAGCAGCCCATACTCCACAGGGTCGGATGGCTACACCTTC. This codes for CASSPYSTGSDGYTF.

The rearrangement joins TRBV5-1 to TRBJ2-7; the match to TRBD1 covers 10 bases. Unmatched junction bases numbered 8, after V lost 4 bases and J lost 4 bases. The CDR3 spans 15 residues. Germline V gives CDR1 SGHRS, CDR2 YFSETQ. Written as DNA, the CDR3 is TGCGCCAGCAGCACCGGGACAGGGGCTATTTACGAGCAGTACTTC. Amino acids: CASSTGTGAIYEQYF. The full variable domain, in which reference TRBV5-1 and TRBJ2-7 provide the parts outside the CDR3, is KAGVTQTPRYLIKTRGQQVTLSCSPISGHRSVSWYQQTPGQGLQFLFEYFSETQRNKGNFPGRFSGRQFSNSRSEMNVSTLELGDSALYLCASSTGTGAIYEQYFGPGTRLTVT.

The chain carries TRBV7-8 and TRBJ2-7; TRBD2 matches at 11 bases. The CDR3 spans 15 residues. The ends lost 4 bases at V and 4 bases at J; junction bases unmatched: 6. Germline loops: CDR1 SGHVS, CDR2 FQNEAQ. CDR3: CASSSYTSGGYEQYF. CDR3 in DNA: TGTGCCAGCAGCTCCTATACTAGCGGGGGTTACGAGCAGTACTTC. The full variable domain, completed using reference TRBV7-8 and TRBJ2-7, is GAGVSQSPRYKVAKRGQDVALRCDPISGHVSLFWYQQALGQGPEFLTYFQNEAQLDKSGLPSDRFFAERPEGSVSTLKIQRTQQEDSAVYLCASSSYTSGGYEQYFGPGTRLTVT.

The chain employs TRBV7-8 and TRBJ1-1; the D gene is possibly TRBD1 (6 bases). CDR3 length: 15 amino acids. V lost 5 bases and J 1 base, leaving 14 bases between the germline ends. CDR1 and CDR2 (germline): SGHVS, FQNEAQ. CDR3 sequence (DNA): TGTGCCAGCAGCACGATACAGGGTTGGAACACTGAAGCTTTCTTT. Translation: CASSTIQGWNTEAFF.

This clone appeared once. CDR3 amino acids: CASSETDAEAFF. As DNA, the CDR3 is TGTGCCAGCAGCGAGACAGACGCTGAAGCTTTCTTT. The chain has TRBV9 and TRBJ1-1; D is possibly TRBD1 (5 bases). Trimming removed 3 bases at V and 6 bases at J, with 9 bases between. The CDR3 is 12 amino acids. CDR1 and CDR2 from the germline V gene are SGDLS and YYNGEE.

The chain uses TRBV29-1 and TRBJ2-1; D remains unclear. The V end was cut by 3 bases, the J end by 4 bases, with 4 bases between. The CDR3 extends over 11 amino acids. Germline CDR1 reads SQVTM; CDR2 reads ANQGSEA. This CDR3 reads CSVDSYNEQFF. In DNA, the CDR3 is TGCAGCGTTGACAGTTACAATGAGCAGTTCTTC.

The J gene is TRBJ2-1, the V gene TRBV7-6; D call uncertain. CDR3 length: 16 amino acids. Between the trimmed V and J ends, which lost 4 bases and 11 bases, there was a span of 24 bases. Germline lookup yields CDR1 SGHVS and CDR2 FNYEAQ. CDR3 region: CASSSYDSLHWNQQFF. The DNA of the CDR3 is TGTGCCAGCAGCTCATACGACTCCCTCCATTGGAACCAGCAGTTCTTC. Together with reference TRBV7-6 and TRBJ2-1, the CDR3 gives the full variable domain: GAGVSQSPRYKVTKRGQDVALRCDPISGHVSLYWYRQALGQGPEFLTYFNYEAQQDKSGLPNDRFSAERPEGSISTLTIQRTEQRDSAMYRCASSSYDSLHWNQQFFGPGTRLTVL.

Comment on this clone: The junction shows a germline mismatch at one end, possibly a read error. The sample carries other DNA sequences with the same CDR3. The chain combines TRBV7-7 with TRBJ2-7, with D tentatively TRBD2 (7 bases). The germline CDR1 and CDR2 sequences are SSHAT and FNYEAQ (reference sequence). The CDR3 extends over 13 amino acids. The CDR3 DNA is TGTGCTAGCAGCTTCCTAGGGGGGGGCGAGCAGTACTTC. Translation: CASSFLGGGEQYF.

The chain is built from TRBV2 and TRBJ2-1; 9 bases line up with TRBD2. V shed 1 base and J 6 bases; nucleotides not matched to a gene: 7. CDR1 and CDR2 from the germline V gene are SNHLY and FYNNEI. The CDR3 length is 16 residues. This CDR3 reads CASSEVGRGGPNEQFF. The DNA of the CDR3 is TGTGCCAGCAGTGAAGTGGGGCGGGGGGGCCCCAATGAGCAGTTCTTC.

The chain is built from TRBV13 and TRBJ2-7, with TRBD2 as a possible D gene (6 bases). This CDR3 spans 17 amino acids. V lost 5 bases, J lost 5 bases, and 25 bases lay in between. Germline lookup yields CDR1 PRHDT and CDR2 FYEKMQ (reference sequence). The CDR3 DNA reads TGTGCCAGCAGCCAACGACTAGGCGTTGAAGCGACCCACGAGCAGTACTTC. As protein: CASSQRLGVEATHEQYF.

The chain combines TRBV13 with TRBJ2-5, with D tentatively TRBD1 (7 bases). The CDR3 spans 16 residues. The V and J ends lost 0 bases and 4 bases respectively, with 15 bases between them. In germline, CDR1 is PRHDT, CDR2 FYEKMQ (reference sequence). CDR3 sequence (DNA): TGTGCCAGCAGCTTAGGGGCGGGACAGAGTGGAGAGACCCAGTACTTC. This translates into CASSLGAGQSGETQYF.

V is TRBV29-1 and J is TRBJ1-2; weak D call: TRBD1 (6 bases). This CDR3 has 17 amino acids. V was clipped by 1 base and J by 4 bases, with 22 bases between them. Germline assignment: CDR1 SQVTM and CDR2 ANQGSEA. CDR3 protein: CSVEGLGWQGNLYGYTF. In DNA form, the CDR3 reads TGCAGCGTTGAAGGTTTAGGTTGGCAGGGGAACCTCTATGGCTACACCTTC.

The V call is TRBV7-9, the J call TRBJ1-2; unclear D gene. V lost 5 bases, J lost 0 bases, and 13 bases lay in between. CDR1 SEHNR and CDR2 FQNEAQ come from the germline V gene (reference sequence). This CDR3 comprises 15 residues. Here the CDR3 DNA reads TGTGCCAGCAGCCCCCCGCTAGTGCCTAACTATGGCTACACCTTC. Its translation is CASSPPLVPNYGYTF.

This clone was seen once. This chain connects TRBV10-3 to TRBJ2-2; D gene ambiguous. Germline V CDR1 and CDR2: ENHRY, SYGVKD. The length of the CDR3 is 12 residues. Trimming pared 3 bases from V and 3 bases from J, leaving 2 bases between. The CDR3 DNA reads as TGTGCCATCAGTGACTACACCGGGGAGCTGTTTTTT. Its protein product is CAISDYTGELFF.

The chain couples TRBV4-1 to TRBJ1-5; tentatively, D is TRBD1 (6 bases). The CDR3 contains 14 residues. V lost 4 bases and J 3 bases, leaving 10 bases between the germline ends. Germline CDR1 MGHRA, CDR2 YSYEKL. The CDR3 is CASSLNRDNQPQHF. The CDR3 DNA sequence: TGCGCCAGCAGCCTGAACAGGGACAATCAGCCCCAGCATTTT.